The sequence of this TCR beta chain was determined in a study of T-cell reconstitution after alpha-beta-depleted transplantation in children (TCRdb year 2016). Background for the entire study: Using TCR repertoire profiling, the study followed T-cell immune reconstitution in a quantitative way in children after TCRalphabeta/CD19-depleted allogeneic hematopoietic cell transplantation.

The CDR3 sequence holds 18 residues, the cysteine and phenylalanine included. Kept here is only the CDR3 DNA, which spans 54 bases and is read in frame from base 1. Looking up the germline V gene yields CDR1 SGHAT and CDR2 FQNNGV. Between the V and J ends, shortened by 2 bases and 4 bases respectively, the junction contains 20 bases. Receptors were amplified or captured by PCR. For sequencing, an Illumina HiSeq 2500 was employed. To normalize quantification of the TCRbeta repertoire, the TCR libraries were built with molecular barcoding that relied on unique molecular identifiers. TCRdb's own reprocessing of the public reads used fastp at Q25 and MiXCR and kept productive beta chains. When rows share a CDR3 protein, they turn into one entry using the most common DNA and genes. Recorded for this sample are more than 60,000 distinct CDR3 sequences; about 7.3% of them occurred a single time. The ten largest clones take up about 2.3% of the sample.

This clonotype was counted only a few times. What antigen it recognizes has not been identified. There are no base qualities to consult, and no much larger clone falls within one base. Material: PBMCs from the stem cell graft donor, obtained from the stem cell graft. This chain is built from TRBV11-2 and TRBJ1-4; 5 matching bases give a weak D call of TRBD1. The receptor's source is a human donor who donated a stem cell graft to a child with acute lymphoblastic leukemia. The CDR3 reads CASSLRALPGGYNEKLFF. The nucleotide sequence reads TGTGCCAGCAGCTTAAGGGCCCTCCCCGGGGGGTATAATGAAAAACTGTTTTTT.